These 5 T cell receptor beta chains were all obtained from the same sample, sequenced in a study of T cell repertoires in cytomegalovirus infection (dated by TCRdb to about 2019). TCRdb shows the sequencer as Illumina HiSeq 1500. TCRdb took the public reads, trimmed them with fastp at Q25, ran MiXCR for clone calling and kept in-frame beta chains. Duplicate CDR3 protein sequences are folded into a single record with the most common DNA and genes. This sample lists 200,000 to 300,000 distinct CDR3 sequences; around 12% were detected once. The ten largest clones represent approximately 1.6% of the sample. Sequenced: PBMCs. These receptor sequences come from a human donor in good health (CMV status not recorded). Some clones in this sample may be carry-over from other donors' samples.

This clonotype showed up many times. The rearrangement joins TRBV7-9 to TRBJ2-6; D is uncertain. The CDR3 has 15 residues. V lost 1 base and J lost 0, with 4 bases in between. The V gene's germline CDR1 is SEHNR and CDR2 FQNEAQ (reference sequence). The CDR3 nucleotides are TGTGCCAGCAGCTTAGGATTCTCTGGGGCCAACGTCCTGACTTTC. Amino acid sequence: CASSLGFSGANVLTF.

In its sample, this clonotype was seen many times. J is TRBJ2-2 and V is TRBV5-1; tentatively, D is TRBD2 (5 bases). CDR3 length equals 14 residues. In germline, CDR1 is SGHRS, CDR2 YFSETQ. V gave up 5 bases and J gave up 4 bases, with 12 bases separating them. DNA of the CDR3: TGCGCCAGCAGGATGGCGGGTATCACCGGGGAGCTGTTTTTT. Translation: CASRMAGITGELFF. Variable domain in full (rest from reference TRBV5-1 and TRBJ2-2): KAGVTQTPRYLIKTRGQQVTLSCSPISGHRSVSWYQQTPGQGLQFLFEYFSETQRNKGNFPGRFSGRQFSNSRSEMNVSTLELGDSALYLCASRMAGITGELFFGEGSRLTVL.

This clonotype was recorded at least ten times. The CDR3 reads CASSFRDSFYGYTF. DNA for the CDR3: TGTGCCAGCAGCTTCCGGGACAGCTTCTATGGCTACACCTTC. The chain combines TRBV7-8 with TRBJ1-2; 7 nucleotides agree with TRBD1. Looked up from germline, CDR1 is SGHVS and CDR2 is FQNEAQ. The CDR3 extends over 14 amino acids. V shed 3 bases, J shed 4 bases, and the junction held 5 bases outside the gene matches.

This clonotype was seen repeatedly, ten times or more. The J gene is TRBJ1-2, the V gene TRBV28; a weak D match, TRBD1 (5 bases). The CDR3 sequence is 15 residues long. Trimming left V 5 bases short and J 7 bases short, with 20 bases between. Germline CDR1 and CDR2: MDHEN and SYDVKM. The CDR3 coding sequence is TGTGCCAGCAGTCTCCCCGGGCAGGGAACCAGTGGCTACACCTTC. It is translated as CASSLPGQGTSGYTF.

This clonotype was recorded at least ten times. The rearrangement links TRBV7-9 to TRBJ1-1, with unresolved D. CDR3 size: 13 residues. The V end lost 2 bases, the J end lost 3 bases, and 7 bases lay between the germline ends. Per the germline V gene, CDR1 is SEHNR and CDR2 is FQNEAQ (reference sequence). The CDR3 region has the DNA TGTGCCAGCAGCTTAAGAGTGGACACTGAAGCTTTCTTT. Its translation is CASSLRVDTEAFF.